The 13 T cell receptor beta chains reported below all come from one sample, sequenced in a study of T-cell reconstitution after alpha-beta-depleted transplantation in children. Unique molecular identifiers featured in how the TCRbeta library was prepared. TCRdb independently ran MiXCR on the PCR reads; one entry per CDR3 protein. The data hold just under 350,000 distinct CDR3 sequences, with around 15% observed a single time. The sample was PBMCs, mostly from graft donor cells, taken 360 days after TCRalphabeta/CD19-depleted stem cell transplant. All receptors derive from a male patient aged 2 to 9 who had a stem cell transplant for acute lymphoblastic leukemia, so the T cells may come from the graft donor.

This clonotype was counted between two and nine times. The V and J genes are TRBV3-1 and TRBJ2-1, with D possibly TRBD2 on 6 matching bases. CDR3 length equals 15 residues. Trimming pared 4 bases from V and 4 bases from J, leaving 14 bases between. CDR1 is LGHDT, CDR2 YNNKEL, per germline (reference sequence). The CDR3 coding sequence is TGTGCCAGCAGCCCTCCGGGACTGGGATACAATGAGCAGTTCTTC. The encoded protein is CASSPPGLGYNEQFF.

This clonotype came up many times. The rearrangement links TRBV20-1 to TRBJ1-2; tentatively, D is TRBD1 (5 bases). The CDR3 extends over 15 amino acids. V lost 3 bases to trimming and J lost 4 bases, with 18 bases between them. Germline V gene data show CDR1 as DFQATT and CDR2 as SNEGSKA (reference sequence). The CDR3 protein is CSARDGGLGGYGYTF. In DNA form, the CDR3 reads TGCAGTGCTAGGGACGGGGGATTAGGAGGCTATGGCTACACCTTC.

The rearrangement joins TRBV5-1 to TRBJ1-4; 9 bases align to TRBD1. The junction had 8 bases not matched to a gene; V was cut back by 2 bases and J by 3 bases. The V gene's germline CDR1 is SGHRS and CDR2 YFSETQ. The length of the CDR3 is 17 residues. Here the CDR3 reads CASSLTGGGSPNEKLFF. The CDR3 DNA sequence: TGCGCCAGCAGCTTAACAGGGGGCGGATCCCCTAATGAAAAACTGTTTTTT.

In this sample, this clonotype turned up many times. The chain uses TRBV7-3 and TRBJ2-5; D remains unclear. In germline, CDR1 is SGHTA, CDR2 FQGTGA. Trimming stripped 1 base from V and 3 bases from J, with 6 bases between. The CDR3 has 13 residues. CDR3 DNA: TGTGCCAGCAGCTTAAAAGGAAAAGAGACCCAGTACTTC. Translated: CASSLKGKETQYF.

This clonotype was recorded at least ten times. The chain joins TRBV4-1 to TRBJ2-7; TRBD2 matches 13 bases. Germline V gene data show CDR1 as MGHRA and CDR2 as YSYEKL. Germline trimming cut 4 bases from V and 0 bases from J; bases unmatched to any gene: 9. The CDR3 spans 18 residues. The CDR3: CASSRTSGREGFSYEQYF. The CDR3 DNA reads TGCGCCAGCAGCCGTACTAGCGGGAGGGAGGGTTTCTCCTACGAGCAGTACTTC.

This sequence joins TRBV10-3 and TRBJ2-1; 13 bases are a match to TRBD2. This CDR3 has 13 residues. Germline V gene sequence: CDR1 ENHRY, CDR2 SYGVKD. Losses at the gene ends were 9 bases for V and 7 bases for J; bases not matched to a gene: 3. CDR3 loop: CAMGTSGKNEQFF. As DNA, the CDR3 is TGTGCCATGGGGACTAGCGGGAAAAATGAGCAGTTCTTC.

This clonotype has only a few counts. The chain joins TRBV10-3 to TRBJ1-5; D remains unclear. Germline values: CDR1 ENHRY, CDR2 SYGVKD. This CDR3 spans 14 amino acids. Trimming removed 3 bases at V and 0 bases at J, with 6 bases between. As DNA, the CDR3 is TGTGCCATCAGTGACAATCTTAGCAATCAGCCCCAGCATTTT. Translated, it gives CAISDNLSNQPQHF.

In the case of this clonotype: Relative to the germline gene, one junction end is altered; a read error may explain this. This chain connects TRBV7-3 to TRBJ2-3; the match to TRBD2 covers 9 bases. Germline CDR1 SGHTA, CDR2 FQGTGA. The CDR3 totals 14 residues. CDR3 in amino acids: CASSSLAGADTHYF. Written as DNA, the CDR3 is TGTGCCAGCAGCTCCTTAGCGGGAGCAGATACGCACTATTTT.

V usage is TRBV28 and J usage is TRBJ2-1; 13 nucleotides match TRBD2. The germline V gene has CDR1 MDHEN and CDR2 SYDVKM. J lost 5 bases, V lost 1 base, and 8 bases had no gene match. The CDR3 loop spans 18 amino acids. The CDR3 spells CASSLLSRGLAGNNEQFF. Here the CDR3 DNA reads TGTGCCAGCAGTTTATTATCCAGGGGACTAGCGGGAAACAATGAGCAGTTCTTC.

The V and J genes are TRBV28 and TRBJ2-7, with 13 bases that match TRBD2. This CDR3 has 12 amino acids. Germline V lookup: CDR1 MDHEN, CDR2 SYDVKM. The V segment lost 6 bases and the J segment 12 bases; nucleotides outside the gene matches: 5. This CDR3 is CASRTSGRATYF. The CDR3 DNA sequence: TGTGCCAGCAGAACTAGCGGGAGGGCTACGTACTTC.

The V call is TRBV27, the J call TRBJ1-3; 7 bases are shared with TRBD1. The ends lost 6 bases at V and 8 bases at J; junction bases unmatched: 7. This CDR3 has 13 residues. Germline lookup yields CDR1 MNHEY and CDR2 SMNVEV (reference sequence). The CDR3 loop is CASRETGTDTIYF. The CDR3 DNA reads as TGTGCCAGCAGAGAGACAGGGACGGACACCATATATTTT.

This clonotype was detected only a few times. This rearrangement joins TRBV5-1 to TRBJ1-3; 7 bases line up with TRBD1. Trimming removed 0 bases from V and 3 bases from J; junction bases left unmatched: 9. Germline-derived CDR1 and CDR2 are SGHRS and YFSETQ. There are 17 residues in the CDR3. The CDR3 sequence: CASSLENYRGGGNTIYF. The CDR3 DNA is TGCGCCAGCAGCTTGGAGAATTACAGGGGAGGTGGAAACACCATATATTTT.

V is TRBV20-1 and J is TRBJ2-3; D perhaps matches TRBD2 (5 bases). Trimming removed 4 bases from V and 6 bases from J, with 8 bases in between. CDR1 is DFQATT, CDR2 SNEGSKA, per germline (reference sequence). CDR3 length: 11 residues. CDR3 residues: CSATVADTQYF. The CDR3 DNA reads TGCAGTGCTACCGTAGCGGATACGCAGTATTTT.